Below are 3 T cell receptor beta chains sequenced from a single sample in a study of blood T cell repertoires in COVID-19. Repertoires were generated with immunoSEQ multiplex PCR, while TCRdb's copy carries only in-frame clones and drops some. The sample includes hundreds of thousands of clones, roughly 90% seen only once; the top ten take 3% to 4%. The sample taken for sequencing was peripheral blood. These receptors were taken from a woman aged 45-59 years with active or convalescent COVID-19.

This clone was counted between two and nine times. The CDR3 DNA sequence: TGTGCCAGCAGCTGGGTCGGGGGCTCCTACGAGCAGTACTTC. Residues: CASSWVGGSYEQYF. V gene TRBV7-2 combines with J gene TRBJ2-7; maybe TRBD2 (6 bases). From germline, CDR1 is SGHTA and CDR2 FQGNSA. This CDR3 region has 14 residues. Deletions cut 4 bases from V and 0 bases from J, with 10 bases between. Looking up the rest from reference TRBV7-2 and TRBJ2-7 gives the full variable domain: GAGVSQSPSNKVTEKGKDVELRCDPISGHTALYWYRQSLGQGLEFLIYFQGNSAPDKSGLPSDRFSAERTGGSVSTLTIQRTQQEDSAVYLCASSWVGGSYEQYFGPGTRLTVT.

This chain connects TRBV5-8 to TRBJ2-7; TRBD2 matches at 11 bases. V gave up 4 bases and J gave up 1 base; unmatched junction bases: 7. Germline loops: CDR1 SGHTS, CDR2 YDEGEE. The CDR3 has 16 residues. The CDR3 coding sequence is TGTGCCAGCAGCCCCATATTAGCGGGAGGGTCCTACGAGCAGTACTTC. It encodes CASSPILAGGSYEQYF.

J is TRBJ2-7 and V is TRBV28; 7 nucleotides match TRBD1. V lost 2 bases to trimming and J lost 9 bases; unmatched junction nucleotides: 7. This CDR3 spans 13 amino acids. The V gene's germline CDR1 is MDHEN and CDR2 SYDVKM. For the CDR3, the DNA is TGTGCCAGCAGTTTAAACAGGGGAGCGTGGCAGTACTTC. Translation: CASSLNRGAWQYF.